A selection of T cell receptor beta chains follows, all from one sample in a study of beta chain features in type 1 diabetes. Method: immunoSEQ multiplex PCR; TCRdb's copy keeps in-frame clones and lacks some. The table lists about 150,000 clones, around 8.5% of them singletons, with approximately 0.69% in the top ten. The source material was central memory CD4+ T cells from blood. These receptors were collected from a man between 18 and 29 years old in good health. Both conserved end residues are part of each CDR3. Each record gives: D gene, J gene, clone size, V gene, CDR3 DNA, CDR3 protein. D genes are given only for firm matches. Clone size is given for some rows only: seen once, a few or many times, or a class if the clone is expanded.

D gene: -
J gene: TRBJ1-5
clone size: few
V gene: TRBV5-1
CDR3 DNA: TGCGCCAGCAGCCGGGACTTCGGGAGGGATCAGCCCCAGCATTTT
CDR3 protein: CASSRDFGRDQPQHF

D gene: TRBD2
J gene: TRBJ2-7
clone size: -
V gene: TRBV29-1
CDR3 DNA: TGCAGCGGCCAGGGTACTAGCGGGAGTAGCGAGCAGTACTTC
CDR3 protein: CSGQGTSGSSEQYF

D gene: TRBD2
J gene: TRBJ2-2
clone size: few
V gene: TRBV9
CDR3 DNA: TGTGCCAGCAGCGTAACTTTAGCGGGGGGCACCGGGGAGCTGTTTTTT
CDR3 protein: CASSVTLAGGTGELFF

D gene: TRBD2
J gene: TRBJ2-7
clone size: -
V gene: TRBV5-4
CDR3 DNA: TGTGCCAGCAGCTTGACTAGCGTGGGACGAGAGCAGTACTTC
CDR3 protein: CASSLTSVGREQYF

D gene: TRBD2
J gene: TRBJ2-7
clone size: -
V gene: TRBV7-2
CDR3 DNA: TGTGCCAGCAGCACCCGGACTAGCGGGAACTCCGAGCAGTACTTC
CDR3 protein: CASSTRTSGNSEQYF

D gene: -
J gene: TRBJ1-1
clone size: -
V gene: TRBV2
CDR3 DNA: TGTGCCAGCAGGAGGGAGCATATGAACACTGAAGCTTTCTTT
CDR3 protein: CASRREHMNTEAFF

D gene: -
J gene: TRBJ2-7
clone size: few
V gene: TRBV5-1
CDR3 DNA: TGCGCCAGCAGCTTGGAGGGGCAAGTCAACGAGCAGTACTTC
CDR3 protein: CASSLEGQVNEQYF

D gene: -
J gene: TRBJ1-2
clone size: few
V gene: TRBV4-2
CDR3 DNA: TGTGCCAGCAGCCAAGAACCCAGGGCGGAAGGGGGCTACACCTTC
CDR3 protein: CASSQEPRAEGGYTF

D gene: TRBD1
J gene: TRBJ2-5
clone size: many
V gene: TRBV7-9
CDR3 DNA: TGTGCCAGCAGCTTAAGAGGGGGCTCGGCAGAGACCCAGTACTTC
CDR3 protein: CASSLRGGSAETQYF

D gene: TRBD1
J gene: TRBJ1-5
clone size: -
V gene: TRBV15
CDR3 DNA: TGTGCCACCAGCAGAGTTGGGACAGCATATCAGCCCCAGCATTTT
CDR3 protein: CATSRVGTAYQPQHF

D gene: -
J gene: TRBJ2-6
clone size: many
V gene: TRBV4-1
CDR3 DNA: TGCGCCAGCAGCCCAGAACAGGTAACTGGGGCCAACGTCCTGACTTTC
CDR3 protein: CASSPEQVTGANVLTF

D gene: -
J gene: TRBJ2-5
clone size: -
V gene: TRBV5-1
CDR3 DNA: TGCGCCAGCAGCGGTGGGTCGGTAACTAAAGAGACCCAGTACTTC
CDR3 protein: CASSGGSVTKETQYF

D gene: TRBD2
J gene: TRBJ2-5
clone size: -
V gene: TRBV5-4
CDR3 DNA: TGTGCCAGCAGCTTGGGGGGGGCTAGCGGGAGTTCGGAGACCCAGTACTTC
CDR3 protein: CASSLGGASGSSETQYF

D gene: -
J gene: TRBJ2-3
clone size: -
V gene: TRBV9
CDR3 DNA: TGTGCCAGCAGCGGAAGTAGCGGTTACTTCACAGATACGCAGTATTTT
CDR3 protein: CASSGSSGYFTDTQYF

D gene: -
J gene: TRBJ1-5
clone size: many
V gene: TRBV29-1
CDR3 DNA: TGCAGCGTTTTGTCGGGAAGTCGCAATCAGCCCCAGCATTTT
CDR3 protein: CSVLSGSRNQPQHF

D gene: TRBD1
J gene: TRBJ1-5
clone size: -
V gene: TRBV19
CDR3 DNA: TGTGCCAGCCGTGGACAGGGCGATATGAGCAATCAGCCCCAGCATTTT
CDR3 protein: CASRGQGDMSNQPQHF

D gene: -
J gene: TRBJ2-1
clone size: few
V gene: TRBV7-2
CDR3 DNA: TGTGCCAGCAGCTCAATGGGTGGATGGCAGGGTGTCAGTGAGCAGTTCTTC
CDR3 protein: CASSSMGGWQGVSEQFF

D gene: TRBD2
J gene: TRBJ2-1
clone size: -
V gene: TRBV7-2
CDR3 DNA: TGTGCCAGCAGCCCTTGGACTAGCGGGCTCTACAATGAGCAGTTCTTC
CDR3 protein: CASSPWTSGLYNEQFF

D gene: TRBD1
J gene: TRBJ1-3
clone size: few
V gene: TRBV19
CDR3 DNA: TGTGCCAGTAGTAATGGGACAGGACAAAAAGCCTCTGGAAACACCATATATTTT
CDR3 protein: CASSNGTGQKASGNTIYF

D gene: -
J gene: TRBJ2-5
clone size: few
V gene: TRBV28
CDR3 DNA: TGTGCCACCTCACTAGGGTACCAAGAGACCCAGTACTTC
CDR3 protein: CATSLGYQETQYF

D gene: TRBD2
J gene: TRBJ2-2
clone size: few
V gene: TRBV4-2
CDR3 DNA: TGTGCCAGCAGCCAAGATGCACTAGCGGGCGTTACGAACACCGGGGAGCTGTTTTTT
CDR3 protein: CASSQDALAGVTNTGELFF

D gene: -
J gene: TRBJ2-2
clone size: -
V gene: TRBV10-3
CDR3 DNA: TGTGCCATCAGTCCGTCGGGGGTCGATACCGGGGAGCTGTTTTTT
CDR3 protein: CAISPSGVDTGELFF

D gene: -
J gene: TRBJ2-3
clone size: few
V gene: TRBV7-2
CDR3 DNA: TGTGCCAGCAGCTTAAGGCAGGGGTGGACAGATACGCAGTATTTT
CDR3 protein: CASSLRQGWTDTQYF

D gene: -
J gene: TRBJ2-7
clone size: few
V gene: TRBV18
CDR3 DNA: TGTGCCAGCTCACCAGGCCAGGGTTGGTCCTACGAGCAGTACTTC
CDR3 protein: CASSPGQGWSYEQYF

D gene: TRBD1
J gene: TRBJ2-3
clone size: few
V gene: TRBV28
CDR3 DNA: TGTGCCAGCAGAGGGGACAGGGAGGCAGATACGCAGTATTTT
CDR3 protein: CASRGDREADTQYF

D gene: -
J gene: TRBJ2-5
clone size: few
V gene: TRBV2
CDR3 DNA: TGTGCCAGCAGTGATTTAGGGGCTGGGGAGACCCAGTACTTC
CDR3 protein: CASSDLGAGETQYF

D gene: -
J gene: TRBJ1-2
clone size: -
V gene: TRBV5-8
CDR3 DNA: TGCGCCAGCAGCCAAGATCGGGACATCGCTGGCTACACCTTC
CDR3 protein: CASSQDRDIAGYTF

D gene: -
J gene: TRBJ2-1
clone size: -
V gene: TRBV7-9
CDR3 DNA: TGTGCCAGCAGCGCCCAGCCGGGGTCCAATGAGCAGTTCTTC
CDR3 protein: CASSAQPGSNEQFF

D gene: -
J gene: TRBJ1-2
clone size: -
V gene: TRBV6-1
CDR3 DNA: TGTGCCAGCAGTGAACGAGAGGACATTAGAGGCTACACCTTC
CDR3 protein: CASSEREDIRGYTF

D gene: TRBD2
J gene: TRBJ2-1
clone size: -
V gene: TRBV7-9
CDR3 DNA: TGTGCCAGCCGTGAGGGACTAGCTCACAATGAGCAGTTCTTC
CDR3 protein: CASREGLAHNEQFF

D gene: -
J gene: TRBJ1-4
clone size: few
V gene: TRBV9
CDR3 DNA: TGTGCCAGCAGCGAAATCGCAGGGGCTGGGGAAAAACTGTTTTTT
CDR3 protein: CASSEIAGAGEKLFF

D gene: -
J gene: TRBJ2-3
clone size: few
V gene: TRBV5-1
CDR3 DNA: TGCGCCAGCAGCTTGGCCTTACTAGCCTTCACAGATACGCAGTATTTT
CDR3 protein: CASSLALLAFTDTQYF

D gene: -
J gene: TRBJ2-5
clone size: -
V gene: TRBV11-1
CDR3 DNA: TGTGCCAGCAGCCGAACCCTCGCCAGGGCGGGGGAGACCCAGTACTTC
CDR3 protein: CASSRTLARAGETQYF

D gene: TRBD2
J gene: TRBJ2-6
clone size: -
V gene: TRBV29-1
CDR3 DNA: TGCAGCGCCCGGCGGGGGGTCTCTGGGGCCAACGTCCTGACTTTC
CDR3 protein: CSARRGVSGANVLTF

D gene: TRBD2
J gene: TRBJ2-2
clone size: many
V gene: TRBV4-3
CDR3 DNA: TGCGCCAGCAGCCAACTAGCGGTTAGGACCGGGGAGCTGTTTTTT
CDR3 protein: CASSQLAVRTGELFF

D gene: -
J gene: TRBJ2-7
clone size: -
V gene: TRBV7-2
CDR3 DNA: TGTGCCAGCAGCTTCACAGGGTCCACCTCCTACGAGCAGTACTTC
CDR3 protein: CASSFTGSTSYEQYF

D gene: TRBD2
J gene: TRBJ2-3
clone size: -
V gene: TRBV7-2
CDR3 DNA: TGTGCCAGCAGCTTACGGGAGAGCGGGAGTATTTCAGATACGCAGTATTTT
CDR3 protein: CASSLRESGSISDTQYF

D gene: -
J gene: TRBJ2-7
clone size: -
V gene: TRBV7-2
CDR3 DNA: TGTGCCAGCCTACAGGGCTCCACCTCCTACGAGCAGTACTTC
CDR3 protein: CASLQGSTSYEQYF

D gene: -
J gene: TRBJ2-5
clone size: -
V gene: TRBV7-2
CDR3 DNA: TGTGCCAGCTCCTCTATAGCCCAAGAGACCCAGTACTTC
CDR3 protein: CASSSIAQETQYF

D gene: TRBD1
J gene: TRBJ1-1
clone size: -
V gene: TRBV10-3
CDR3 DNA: TGTGCCATTAGAACAGGGGGAACTGAAGCTTTCTTT
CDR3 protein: CAIRTGGTEAFF

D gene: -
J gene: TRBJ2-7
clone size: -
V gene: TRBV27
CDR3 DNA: TGTGCCAGCAGTTCTCGGCCAGGCGAATCCTACGAGCAGTACTTC
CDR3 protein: CASSSRPGESYEQYF

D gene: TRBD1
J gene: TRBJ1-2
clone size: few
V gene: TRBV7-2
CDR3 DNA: TGTGCCAGCAGCTCGGACAGGGCTAACTATGGCTACACCTTC
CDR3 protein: CASSSDRANYGYTF

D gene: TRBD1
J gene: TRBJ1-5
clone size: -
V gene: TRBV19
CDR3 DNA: TGTGCCAGTAGTATAGCCGGGACAGGGGGCTTTCAGCCCCAGCATTTT
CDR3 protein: CASSIAGTGGFQPQHF

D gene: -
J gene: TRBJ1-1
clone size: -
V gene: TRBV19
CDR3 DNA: TGTGCCAGTGCGCCGGGACACGCGACGAACACTGAAGCTTTCTTT
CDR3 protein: CASAPGHATNTEAFF

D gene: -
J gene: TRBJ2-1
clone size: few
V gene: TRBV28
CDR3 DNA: TGTGCCAGCAGTTTCTCGGGTCTGGAGGACAATGAGCAGTTCTTC
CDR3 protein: CASSFSGLEDNEQFF

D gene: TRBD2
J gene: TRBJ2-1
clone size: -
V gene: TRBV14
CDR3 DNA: TGTGCCAGCAGCCAACTGGGACTAGCGGGAGGGTTTAATGAGCAGTTCTTC
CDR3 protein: CASSQLGLAGGFNEQFF

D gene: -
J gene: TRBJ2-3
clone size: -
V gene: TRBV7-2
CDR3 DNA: TGTGCCAGCAGCCCCATGGGCAGTACGCAGTATTTT
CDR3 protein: CASSPMGSTQYF

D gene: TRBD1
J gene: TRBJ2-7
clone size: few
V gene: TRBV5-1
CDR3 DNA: TGCGCCAGCAGCTTGGGTCCGGGACAGGGTATCCACGAGCAGTACTTC
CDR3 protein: CASSLGPGQGIHEQYF

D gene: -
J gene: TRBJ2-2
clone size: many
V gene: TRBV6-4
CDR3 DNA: TGTGCCAGCAGTGACCCTTACACCGGGGAGCTGTTTTTT
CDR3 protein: CASSDPYTGELFF

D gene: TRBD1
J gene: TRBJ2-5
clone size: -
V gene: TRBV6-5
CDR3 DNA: TGTGCCAGCAGTTACTCTCCAGGGACAGGGAAAGAGACCCAGTACTTC
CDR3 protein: CASSYSPGTGKETQYF

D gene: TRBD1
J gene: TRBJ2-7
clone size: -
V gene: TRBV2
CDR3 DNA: TGTGCCAGCAGTCTCCGGGACAGGGGTGGCGGGCAGTACTTC
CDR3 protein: CASSLRDRGGGQYF

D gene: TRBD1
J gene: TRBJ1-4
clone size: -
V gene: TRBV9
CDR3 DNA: TGTGCCAGCAGCCTAAGGGACAGGGGTAAAGTGTTTTTT
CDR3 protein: CASSLRDRGKVFF

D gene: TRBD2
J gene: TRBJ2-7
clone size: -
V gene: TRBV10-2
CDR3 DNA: TGCGCCAGCAGTGAGTCTAGCGGGATAGGGTACGAGCAGTACTTC
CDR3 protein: CASSESSGIGYEQYF

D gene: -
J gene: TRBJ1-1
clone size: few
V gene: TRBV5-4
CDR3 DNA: TGTGCCAGCAGCGACCCCAGGGTACGGGACACTGAAGCTTTCTTT
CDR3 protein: CASSDPRVRDTEAFF

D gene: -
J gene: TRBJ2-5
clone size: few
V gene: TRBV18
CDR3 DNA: TGTGCCAGCTCACCGCGGCAGCAAGAGACCCAGTACTTC
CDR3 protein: CASSPRQQETQYF

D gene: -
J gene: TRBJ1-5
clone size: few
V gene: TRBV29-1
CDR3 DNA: TGCAGCGTTGAATTGGGGGCCGGGCAGCCCCAGCATTTT
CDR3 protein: CSVELGAGQPQHF

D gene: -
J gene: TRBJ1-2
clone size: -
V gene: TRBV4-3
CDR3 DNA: TGCGCCAGCAGCCCTAGAACAACCGGGGACTATGGCTACACCTTC
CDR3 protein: CASSPRTTGDYGYTF